These 30 T cell receptor beta chains were all obtained from the same sample, sequenced in a study of blood T cells in healthy people across ages. For the second PCR, which ran for roughly 7 to 11 cycles, a sample-barcoded 5' primer and a J-beta primer mix were used. TCRdb reprocessed the 5' RACE reads via MiXCR and lists one record per CDR3 protein. The sample records hundreds of thousands of distinct CDR3 sequences, about 42% being singletons. Sample: blood. The receptors were sampled from a man in his 60s in good health.

This chain connects TRBV10-3 to TRBJ1-6, with D possibly TRBD1 on 5 matching bases. CDR1 ENHRY and CDR2 SYGVKD come from the germline V gene. V dropped 0 bases and J dropped 10 bases, with 7 bases sitting between them. The CDR3 extends over 13 amino acids. The CDR3 bases are TGTGCCATCAGTGAGTCGGGGGAATCACCCCTCCACTTT. It codes for CAISESGESPLHF.

V is TRBV6-2 or TRBV6-3 and J is TRBJ2-1, with D possibly matching TRBD1 (5 bases). The J call may be wrong; the DNA end is better matched by TRBJ2-7. The CDR3 sequence is 15 residues long. Germline CDR1 and CDR2: MNHEY and SVGEGT. CDR3 loop: CASRDTPGASYEQYF. The CDR3 DNA follows: TGTGCCAGCAGGGATACGCCTGGGGCGAGCTACGAGCAGTACTTC.

The J gene is TRBJ2-6, the V gene TRBV6-6; D unresolved. The CDR3 totals 15 residues. V was pared by 5 bases and J by 2 bases, with 10 bases between. The germline V gene encodes CDR1 MNHNY and CDR2 SVGAGI (reference sequence). The CDR3 bases are TGTGCCAGCAGTCACGCCTCCCCTGGGGCCAACGTCCTGACTTTC. It encodes CASSHASPGANVLTF.

This clonotype was seen repeatedly, ten times or more. The CDR3 nucleotides are TGCAGCGGGGGAGGACAGGGTGACAATGAGCAGTTCTTC. Translating it yields CSGGGQGDNEQFF. The chain uses TRBV29-1 and TRBJ2-1; 8 positions agree with TRBD1. CDR1 and CDR2 from the germline V gene are SQVTM and ANQGSEA. The CDR3 loop spans 13 amino acids. V gave up 7 bases and J gave up 5 bases; unmatched junction bases: 7.

The chain recombines TRBV18 with TRBJ1-1; TRBD1 aligns across 9 bases. CDR1 and CDR2 (germline): KGHSH, LQKENI. Unmatched junction bases numbered 3, after V lost 2 bases and J lost 2 bases. This CDR3 comprises 15 residues. CDR3 region: CASSPNRGRNTEAFF. The CDR3 region has the DNA TGTGCCAGCTCACCAAACAGGGGGCGAAACACTGAAGCTTTCTTT.

This chain uses TRBV7-7 with TRBJ2-1; possible D gene TRBD1, 6 bases. V gave up 5 bases and J gave up 6 bases, with 14 bases separating them. The CDR3 consists of 14 residues. Per the germline V gene, CDR1 is SSHAT and CDR2 is FNYEAQ (reference sequence). CDR3 sequence reads: CASSLKGVGNEQFF. The CDR3 nucleotides are TGTGCCAGCAGCCTGAAGGGGGTTGGCAATGAGCAGTTCTTC.

The chain employs TRBV24-1 and TRBJ2-4; D uncertain. Trimming took off 1 base at V and 0 bases at J, with 9 bases between the two ends. The germline V gene has CDR1 KGHDR and CDR2 SFDVKD. CDR3 length: 16 amino acids. The CDR3 is CATSDFQPLAKNIQYF. For the CDR3, the DNA is TGTGCCACCAGTGATTTTCAACCTCTAGCCAAAAACATTCAGTACTTC.

The chain has TRBV12-3 or TRBV12-4 and TRBJ2-2; D not resolved. The V end lost 5 bases, the J end lost 5 bases, and 6 bases lay between the germline ends. The CDR3 contains 12 residues. The CDR3 region is CASSPQTGELFF. Here the CDR3 DNA reads TGTGCCAGCAGTCCTCAGACCGGGGAGCTGTTTTTT.

The chain couples TRBV24-1 to TRBJ2-7, with a weak D call TRBD2 (5 bases). Germline V lookup: CDR1 KGHDR, CDR2 SFDVKD. The CDR3 has 14 residues. Trimming stripped 5 bases from V and 0 bases from J, with 10 bases between. The CDR3 loop reads CATSGRGSSYEQYF. The CDR3 DNA reads as TGTGCCACCAGTGGAAGAGGGAGCTCCTACGAGCAGTACTTC.

With regard to this clonotype: It may be a read error: a sequence one base away is much more abundant. J is TRBJ2-5 and V is TRBV5-1; 7 nucleotides align to TRBD1. The V gene's germline CDR1 is SGHRS and CDR2 YFSETQ. This CDR3 comprises 14 residues. V lost 3 bases, J lost 11 bases, and 13 bases stayed unmatched. CDR3 nucleotides: TGCGCCAGCAGCTATGGACAGGTTGACAATGAGCAGTACTTC. Protein: CASSYGQVDNEQYF.

This chain connects TRBV20-1 to TRBJ1-2; tentatively, D is TRBD1 (6 bases). Per germline, CDR1 DFQATT and CDR2 SNEGSKA (reference sequence). The CDR3 contains 16 residues. V was shortened by 3 bases and J by 0 bases, with 17 bases between the two germline ends. The CDR3 reads CSASPSLGGANYGYTF. The CDR3 DNA follows: TGCAGTGCTAGTCCCTCGTTGGGGGGCGCTAACTATGGCTACACCTTC.

This chain connects TRBV5-5 to TRBJ2-7, with TRBD1 matching over 9 bases. Germline V gives CDR1 SGHKS, CDR2 YYEKEE (reference sequence). V was clipped by 4 bases and J by 6 bases; unmatched bases: 14. CDR3 length: 16 amino acids. CDR3 region: CASSGIGTGQGSEQYF. In nucleotides, the CDR3 is TGTGCCAGCAGCGGAATAGGTACGGGACAGGGCTCCGAGCAGTACTTC.

The V call is TRBV6-5, the J call TRBJ1-6; 9 bases line up with TRBD1. V was clipped by 1 base and J by 7 bases; unmatched bases: 2. The CDR3 extends over 15 amino acids. Looked up from germline, CDR1 is MNHEY and CDR2 is SVGAGI. CDR3 in amino acids: CASSYFGTGNSPLHF. CDR3 bases: TGTGCCAGCAGTTACTTCGGGACAGGGAATTCACCCCTCCACTTT.

V usage is TRBV4-3 and J usage is TRBJ2-7, with D perhaps TRBD1 (6 bases). CDR1 and CDR2 (germline): LGHNA, YSLEER. The CDR3 runs 13 residues. Trimming cost V 3 bases and J 2 bases, with 8 bases left between them. The CDR3 protein is CASSHYRAYEQYF. Written as DNA, the CDR3 is TGCGCCAGCAGCCATTACAGGGCCTACGAGCAGTACTTC.

The chain combines TRBV10-3 with TRBJ2-1, with 13 bases matching TRBD2. The CDR3 loop spans 20 amino acids. V dropped 0 bases and J dropped 0; count of bases not matched to a gene: 8. The germline CDR1 and CDR2 sequences are ENHRY and SYGVKD. The CDR3 loop is CAISESTGLAGFSSYNEQFF. CDR3 nucleotide sequence: TGTGCCATCAGTGAGTCAACGGGACTAGCGGGGTTCAGCTCCTACAATGAGCAGTTCTTC.

The V and J genes are TRBV25-1 and TRBJ2-7; D call uncertain. With 2 bases removed from V and 0 bases from J, the gap between germline ends came to 8 bases. This CDR3 contains 14 residues. Per germline, CDR1 MGHDK and CDR2 SYGVNS. As DNA, the CDR3 is TGTGCCAGCAGTGAACGGCACTCCTCCTACGAGCAGTACTTC. Its translation: CASSERHSSYEQYF.

V and J are TRBV7-2 and TRBJ2-1, with 7 nucleotides matching TRBD1. The junction had 12 bases not matched to a gene; V was cut back by 8 bases and J by 5 bases. This CDR3 is built from 15 residues. Germline CDR1 is SGHTA and CDR2 is FQGNSA. CDR3 amino acids: CASRPGGTAHNEQFF. CDR3 DNA sequence: TGTGCCAGCCGGCCAGGTGGGACAGCCCACAATGAGCAGTTCTTC.

J is TRBJ1-6 and V is TRBV5-1; TRBD1 might be the D (6 bases). The V end lost 3 bases, the J end lost 10 bases, and 14 bases lay between the germline ends. Looked up from germline, CDR1 is SGHRS and CDR2 is YFSETQ. The CDR3 loop spans 14 amino acids. The chain's CDR3 is CASSSTGSRSPLHF. CDR3 in DNA: TGCGCCAGCAGCTCTACAGGGAGTCGATCACCCCTCCACTTT.

J is TRBJ1-5 and V is TRBV7-9; D is perhaps TRBD1 (5 bases). This CDR3 region has 13 residues. Trimming removed 5 bases from V and 7 bases from J, with 12 bases in between. In germline, CDR1 is SEHNR, CDR2 FQNEAQ (reference sequence). The CDR3 coding sequence is TGTGCCAGCAGCGGCGCCTCAGGGCAGCCCCAGCATTTT. Amino acid sequence: CASSGASGQPQHF.

The rearrangement links TRBV5-1 to TRBJ1-4; D gene unclear. The CDR3 length is 12 residues. With 5 bases removed from V and 8 bases from J, the gap between germline ends came to 10 bases. Germline V gene data show CDR1 as SGHRS and CDR2 as YFSETQ. DNA for the CDR3: TGCGCCAGCAGTCAGGCCGGAGAAAAACTGTTTTTT. It encodes CASSQAGEKLFF.

The chain couples TRBV6-1 to TRBJ1-6; D is unclear. Germline values: CDR1 MNHNS, CDR2 SASEGT. This CDR3 has 13 amino acids. V was shortened by 7 bases and J by 4 bases, with 8 bases between the two germline ends. This CDR3 reads CASNEQYNSPLHF. CDR3 in DNA: TGTGCCAGCAACGAACAGTATAATTCACCCCTCCACTTT.

On this clonotype: The junction departs from the called germline gene at one end, perhaps through a read error. This chain links TRBV5-6 with TRBJ1-2; maybe TRBD1 (5 bases). The germline gives CDR1 SGHDT, CDR2 YYEEEE. The CDR3 is 14 amino acids. CDR3 bases: TGTGTCAGCACCGGGGTGACAGCCAACTATGGCTACACCTTC. Amino acid sequence: CVSTGVTANYGYTF.

V is TRBV7-2 and J is TRBJ2-1, with 7 bases matching TRBD2. V gave up 4 bases and J gave up 8 bases; unmatched junction bases: 11. Germline V gene data show CDR1 as SGHTA and CDR2 as FQGNSA. CDR3 length: 15 residues. CDR3 loop: CASSSSTSRVDEQFF. DNA for the CDR3: TGTGCCAGCAGCTCATCGACTAGCCGGGTCGATGAGCAGTTCTTC.

The rearrangement uses TRBV5-1 and TRBJ1-4; D unresolved. Trimming took 4 bases from V and 6 from J, leaving 13 bases between them. Per germline, CDR1 SGHRS and CDR2 YFSETQ. CDR3 length: 14 amino acids. DNA for the CDR3: TGCGCCAGCAGCCCGGGATCAGAGGATGAAAAACTGTTTTTT. It translates to CASSPGSEDEKLFF.

This chain connects TRBV7-2 to TRBJ1-1, with a weak D call TRBD1 (6 bases). The germline V gene encodes CDR1 SGHTA and CDR2 FQGNSA. This CDR3 comprises 14 residues. With 5 bases removed from V and 3 bases from J, the gap between germline ends came to 13 bases. CDR3 nucleotides: TGTGCCAGCAGCCGGGGGCGGGAGTACACTGAAGCTTTCTTT. It yields the protein CASSRGREYTEAFF.

This clonotype occurred a few times. The V call is TRBV7-2, the J call TRBJ2-5; TRBD1 aligns across 7 bases. J was trimmed by 2 bases and V by 4 bases; bases with no gene match: 7. This CDR3 contains 15 residues. Germline V gene lookup returns CDR1 SGHTA and CDR2 FQGNSA. CDR3 residues: CASSSLGTAQETQYF. The CDR3 nucleotides read TGTGCCAGCAGCTCACTAGGGACAGCTCAAGAGACCCAGTACTTC.

This chain joins TRBV12-3 or TRBV12-4 and TRBJ2-3; 14 nucleotides align to TRBD2. The CDR3 extends over 22 amino acids. V dropped 3 bases and J dropped 0; count of bases not matched to a gene: 17. The CDR3 nucleotides are TGTGCCAGCAGTTTGCATCTTGGTGGGGGACTAGCGGGAGAAACTAGCACAGATACGCAGTATTTT. Its translation: CASSLHLGGGLAGETSTDTQYF.

The chain employs TRBV11-2 and TRBJ2-1, with 9 bases aligning to TRBD2. In germline, CDR1 is SGHAT, CDR2 FQNNGV. V lost 5 bases, J lost 8 bases, and 10 bases stayed unmatched. The CDR3 spans 15 residues. The CDR3 DNA reads TGTGCCAGCAGCGTTGGGGTGCGGGGGGGCGATGAGCAGTTCTTC. This codes for CASSVGVRGGDEQFF.

The V call is TRBV2, the J call TRBJ2-5; D is unresolved. Trimming took off 4 bases at V and 5 bases at J, with 14 bases between the two ends. Germline CDR1 and CDR2: SNHLY and FYNNEI. The CDR3 has 14 amino acids. CDR3 protein: CASSGQVKVETQYF. DNA of the CDR3: TGTGCCAGCAGTGGGCAGGTCAAGGTGGAGACCCAGTACTTC.

This chain uses TRBV5-5 with TRBJ2-1; 7 bases align to TRBD2. With the DNA end fitting TRBJ2-7 better, the J assignment may be wrong. In germline, CDR1 is SGHKS, CDR2 YYEKEE (reference sequence). CDR3 length equals 16 residues. CDR3 DNA: TGTGCCAGCAGCTTGGGCCTAGCGGCTTCCTACAATGAGCAGTACTTC. This sequence encodes CASSLGLAASYNEQYF.